The subject of this entry is one T cell receptor (beta chain). What it binds is not known. The sample belongs to a study of cytomegalovirus exposure and HLA in healthy donors. 13 Jbeta primers and 60 Vbeta primers were used for the PCR. Produced via immunoSEQ multiplex PCR; TCRdb's table is partial and in-frame only. The sample has more than 85,000 clones, nearly 65% seen once; the top ten hold about 4.3%. Looked up from germline, CDR1 is SGDLS and CDR2 is YYNGEE. Trimming took 1 base from V and 8 from J, leaving 13 bases between them. This CDR3 spans 14 amino acids. General study points: Altogether, 150 to 200 TCR beta chains were recorded as cytomegalovirus-associated.

The source material was PBMCs. The chain couples TRBV9 to TRBJ2-1; D unresolved. The TCR originated in a human donor in good health. DNA of the CDR3: TGTGCCAGCAGCGTATACCCCAGGTACGATGAGCAGTTCTTC. Translated, it gives CASSVYPRYDEQFF.